This T cell receptor beta chain stems from a study of Tregs in tolerant kidney transplant recipients. Study observations and caveats: Activated donor B cell expansion appeared to reveal the most relevant donor-specific TCRbeta repertoire.

TCRdb keeps only in-frame clones here, not all; method: immunoSEQ multiplex PCR. The sample yields around 75,000 clones, around 90% seen once. This clone was picked up a small number of times. The antigen is unknown. This sample comprised CD4+ T cells from blood, obtained before the transplant. This sequence was found in a human donor who received a combined kidney and bone marrow transplant.

CDR3 region: CASSPRVGNYGYTF. CDR3 nucleotide sequence: TGTGCCAGCAGCCCGAGGGTGGGCAACTATGGCTACACCTTC. The chain is built from TRBV7-2 and TRBJ1-2, with D unresolved. Germline V lookup: CDR1 SGHTA, CDR2 FQGNSA. The CDR3 has 14 residues. Trimming removed 5 bases from V and 2 bases from J, with 12 bases in between.